The T cell receptor beta chain described here comes from a study of blood T cell repertoires in COVID-19. At the level of the study: Acute and convalescent COVID-19 samples came from the United States, Italy and Spain. T cells, B-cell-depleted T cells, or PBMCs supplied cDNA or gDNA.

CDR1 is SNHLY, CDR2 FYNNEI, per germline. The CDR3 consists of 15 residues. Trimming shortened V by 6 bases and J by 4 bases, and 16 bases separated the two germline ends. Original data processing: Researchers report that nucleated cell counts were estimated from reference gene primer amplification. Clones were sequenced by immunoSEQ multiplex PCR, and TCRdb holds only the in-frame ones, with some missing. V and J calls and clone size come straight from that table; D and trimming were deduced from the DNA. The sample consists of over 100,000 clones, over 60% of them appearing once. Sequencing used peripheral blood. This TCR came from a woman older than 75 with acute or convalescent COVID-19. This chain links TRBV2 with TRBJ2-1, with D perhaps TRBD1 (6 bases). CDR3 protein: CASSLGVTGYNEQFF. In DNA form, the CDR3 reads TGTGCCAGCAGCCTCGGGGTTACAGGGTACAATGAGCAGTTCTTC.